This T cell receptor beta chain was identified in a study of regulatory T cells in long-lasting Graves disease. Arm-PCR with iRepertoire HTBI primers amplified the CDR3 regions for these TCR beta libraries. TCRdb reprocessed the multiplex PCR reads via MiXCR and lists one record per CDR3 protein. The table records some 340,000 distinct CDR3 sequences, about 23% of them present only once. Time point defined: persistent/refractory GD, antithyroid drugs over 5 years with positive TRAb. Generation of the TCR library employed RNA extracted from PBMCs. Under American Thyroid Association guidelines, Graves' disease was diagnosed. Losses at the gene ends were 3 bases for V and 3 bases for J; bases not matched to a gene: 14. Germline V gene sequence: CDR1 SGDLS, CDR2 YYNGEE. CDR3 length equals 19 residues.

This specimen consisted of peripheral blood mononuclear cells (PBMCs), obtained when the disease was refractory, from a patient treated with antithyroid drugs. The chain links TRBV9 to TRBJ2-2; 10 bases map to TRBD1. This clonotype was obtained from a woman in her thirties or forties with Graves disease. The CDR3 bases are TGTGCCAGCAGCGCGCTCAGAATCGACAGGGGGCGATACACCGGGGAGCTGTTTTTT. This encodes CASSALRIDRGRYTGELFF.